The next 20 T cell receptor beta chains were all read from a single sample in a study of T cell repertoires in cytomegalovirus infection. Each CDR3 protein gets one entry after TCRdb re-called the reads with MiXCR. This repertoire shows approximately 260,000 distinct CDR3 sequences, around 15% found once; its top ten account for roughly 45%. Sequenced input: CD8+ T cells from PBMCs. The receptors were gathered from a human donor in good health (CMV status not recorded). Some clones in this sample may be carry-over from other donors' samples.

This clonotype was detected many times. This chain joins TRBV28 and TRBJ2-3; 7 nucleotides agree with TRBD1. Germline V gives CDR1 MDHEN, CDR2 SYDVKM. CDR3 length: 14 amino acids. Trimming took 5 bases from V and 2 from J; bases not matched to a gene: 4. The CDR3 region is CASSEGATTDTQYF. CDR3 nucleotides: TGTGCCAGCAGTGAGGGGGCCACCACAGATACGCAGTATTTT.

This clonotype was seen at least ten times. V is TRBV7-6 and J is TRBJ1-1; D is ambiguous. V shed 5 bases and J shed 5 bases, with 12 bases lying between them. The CDR3 is 13 amino acids. Germline V gives CDR1 SGHVS, CDR2 FNYEAQ. The CDR3 nucleotides are TGTGCCAGCAGCCCATCTTTGGGAACTGAAGCTTTCTTT. It specifies CASSPSLGTEAFF.

This clonotype occurred a few times. This sequence joins TRBV2 and TRBJ1-5; 11 nucleotides line up with TRBD1. CDR1 is SNHLY, CDR2 FYNNEI, per germline. CDR3 length: 16 amino acids. V dropped 8 bases and J dropped 4; count of bases not matched to a gene: 10. The DNA of the CDR3 is TGTGCCAGCCATCGGACAGGGGGCGGACTAAATCAGCCCCAGCATTTT. This codes for CASHRTGGGLNQPQHF. The variable domain in full, with the rest retrieved from reference TRBV2 and TRBJ1-5, is EPEVTQTPSHQVTQMGQEVILRCVPISNHLYFYWYRQILGQKVEFLVSFYNNEISEKSEIFDDQFSVERPDGSNFTLKIRSTKLEDSAMYFCASHRTGGGLNQPQHFGDGTRLSIL.

V usage is TRBV2 and J usage is TRBJ2-3, with TRBD1 matching over 7 bases. The V and J ends lost 6 bases and 5 bases, in that order; junction bases with no gene match: 14. The germline CDR1 and CDR2 sequences are SNHLY and FYNNEI. The CDR3 totals 16 residues. The CDR3 DNA reads as TGTGCCAGCAGCCCCCTACAGGGGCCCGCGGGAGATACGCAGTATTTT. Residues: CASSPLQGPAGDTQYF.

The table lists this clonotype with many counts. V gene TRBV7-9 combines with J gene TRBJ2-1; D unclear. There are 17 residues in the CDR3. Trimming stripped 5 bases from V and 8 bases from J, with 25 bases between. The germline V gene has CDR1 SEHNR and CDR2 FQNEAQ (reference sequence). CDR3 residues: CASSPLLVRGVEDEQFF. Written as DNA, the CDR3 is TGTGCCAGCAGCCCTCTCTTGGTGCGTGGAGTCGAAGATGAGCAGTTCTTC.

Only a few counts were recorded for this clonotype. The chain carries TRBV19 and TRBJ1-2, with unresolved D. Germline V gives CDR1 LNHDA, CDR2 SQIVND (reference sequence). CDR3 length: 16 residues. The V end was cut by 1 base, the J end by 4 bases, with 16 bases between. Here the CDR3 DNA reads TGTGCCAGTAGTATAGGATTCGGCGGTTCTAGCTATGGCTACACCTTC. Translation gives CASSIGFGGSSYGYTF.

The rearrangement joins TRBV19 to TRBJ1-5; 8 nucleotides match TRBD1. CDR3 length: 17 amino acids. V gave up 7 bases and J gave up 4 bases; unmatched junction bases: 15. Looked up from germline, CDR1 is LNHDA and CDR2 is SQIVND (reference sequence). CDR3 sequence: CASTDWTGKVWNQPQHF. The CDR3 region has the DNA TGTGCCAGTACCGATTGGACAGGGAAGGTTTGGAATCAGCCCCAGCATTTT.

V and J are TRBV14 and TRBJ2-7; no definite D call. The V gene's germline CDR1 is SGHDN and CDR2 FVKESK. This CDR3 comprises 13 residues. Trimming took 4 bases from V and 3 from J, leaving 10 bases between them. The CDR3 is CASSPYPVYEQYF. CDR3 coding DNA: TGTGCCAGCAGCCCCTACCCCGTCTACGAGCAGTACTTC.

There are a few counts of this clonotype. The rearrangement uses TRBV20-1 and TRBJ1-1; D might be TRBD1 (6 bases). CDR1 is DFQATT, CDR2 SNEGSKA, per germline (reference sequence). The CDR3 has 13 amino acids. The V end was cut by 6 bases, the J end by 3 bases, with 14 bases between. CDR3 in amino acids: CSAKEGVDTEAFF. The CDR3 DNA reads as TGCAGTGCCAAAGAGGGGGTTGACACTGAAGCTTTCTTT.

The chain recombines TRBV20-1 with TRBJ1-6, with D possibly being TRBD1 (5 bases). The germline gives CDR1 DFQATT, CDR2 SNEGSKA (reference sequence). V was clipped by 3 bases and J by 4 bases, with 16 bases between them. The CDR3 is 16 residues long. CDR3 coding DNA: TGCAGTGCTAGGGCCTCGACAGAACTTTATAATTCACCCCTCCACTTT. This encodes CSARASTELYNSPLHF.

This clonotype was detected ten times or more. The V and J genes are TRBV7-9 and TRBJ2-2; D is unclear. Trimming removed 8 bases at V and 1 base at J, with 8 bases between. Germline V CDR1 and CDR2: SEHNR, FQNEAQ (reference sequence). This CDR3 has 13 residues. The CDR3 DNA reads as TGTGCCAGCGGAATAAGGAACACCGGGGAGCTGTTTTTT. Amino acids: CASGIRNTGELFF.

There are many counts of this clonotype. CDR3 loop: CASSQPGTGPYF. The CDR3 DNA reads TGTGCCAGCAGCCAACCCGGGACAGGGCCGTACTTC. This sequence joins TRBV28 and TRBJ2-5, with 9 bases that match TRBD1. CDR1 is MDHEN and CDR2 is SYDVKM in the germline V gene. The V and J ends lost 6 bases and 13 bases, in that order; junction bases with no gene match: 9. The CDR3 runs to 12 residues.

This clonotype was counted at least ten times. This sequence joins TRBV6-5 and TRBJ2-2, with D hard to call. The CDR3 is made up of 15 amino acids. Trimming took off 10 bases at V and 4 bases at J, with 19 bases between the two ends. Germline V gene lookup returns CDR1 MNHEY and CDR2 SVGAGI. The CDR3 nucleotides are TGTGCCACCACCGCGTCCCGCGACGTCACCGGGGAGCTGTTTTTT. This encodes CATTASRDVTGELFF.

Many counts were recorded for this clonotype. The V call is TRBV7-2, the J call TRBJ2-1; 8 nucleotides match TRBD1. CDR1 SGHTA and CDR2 FQGNSA come from the germline V gene. The length of the CDR3 is 16 residues. The V and J ends lost 2 bases and 0 bases, in that order; junction bases with no gene match: 3. CDR3 loop: CASSLPDRGSYNEQFF. CDR3 in DNA: TGTGCCAGCAGCTTACCAGACAGGGGCTCCTACAATGAGCAGTTCTTC.

This clonotype was seen a few times. The CDR3 region is CASSQLHRAGGELFF. DNA of the CDR3: TGCGCCAGCAGCCAATTGCACAGGGCGGGCGGGGAGCTGTTTTTT. This chain uses TRBV4-3 with TRBJ2-2; D is possibly TRBD1 (6 bases). Germline CDR1 is LGHNA and CDR2 is YSLEER. The V gene lost 2 bases and the J gene lost 7 bases, with 14 bases spanning the gap. This CDR3 comprises 15 residues.

This clonotype has only a few counts. V usage is TRBV29-1 and J usage is TRBJ2-7, with D perhaps being TRBD1 or TRBD2 (6 bases each). Trimming pared 3 bases from V and 4 bases from J, leaving 13 bases between. The CDR3 has 13 amino acids. Germline CDR1 and CDR2: SQVTM and ANQGSEA. The CDR3 protein is CSVETGGYYEQYF. The DNA for the CDR3 is TGCAGCGTTGAGACCGGGGGCTATTACGAGCAGTACTTC.

V usage is TRBV6-2 or TRBV6-3 and J usage is TRBJ1-2, with D perhaps TRBD1 (6 bases). V gave up 5 bases and J gave up 6 bases, with 25 bases separating them. Germline CDR1 is MNHEY and CDR2 is SVGEGT. The CDR3 spans 17 residues. The CDR3 DNA reads as TGTGCCAGCAGTGAGTCATCCCCGCGACAGGATAGAAATGGCTACACCTTC. It specifies CASSESSPRQDRNGYTF.

The V gene is TRBV5-1, the J gene TRBJ2-7; the D gene is possibly TRBD1 (5 bases). Per the germline V gene, CDR1 is SGHRS and CDR2 is YFSETQ. This CDR3 contains 14 residues. Trimming removed 0 bases from V and 1 base from J, with 8 bases in between. In nucleotides, the CDR3 is TGCGCCAGCAGCTTGGGACAGTTTTCCTACGAGCAGTACTTC. Translation: CASSLGQFSYEQYF. The full variable domain, its missing parts supplied by reference TRBV5-1 and TRBJ2-7, is KAGVTQTPRYLIKTRGQQVTLSCSPISGHRSVSWYQQTPGQGLQFLFEYFSETQRNKGNFPGRFSGRQFSNSRSEMNVSTLELGDSALYLCASSLGQFSYEQYFGPGTRLTVT.

This clonotype was counted ten times or more. This chain's CDR3 is CASSPTHLRDTEAFF. CDR3 sequence (DNA): TGTGCCAGCAGTCCCACTCACCTGAGGGACACTGAAGCTTTCTTT. V usage is TRBV6-2 or TRBV6-3 and J usage is TRBJ1-1; no clear D. Trimming removed 5 bases from V and 3 bases from J, with 16 bases in between. The germline V gene has CDR1 MNHEY and CDR2 SVGEGT. The CDR3 has 15 residues.

The chain joins TRBV14 to TRBJ2-7; D is unclear. Germline CDR1 is SGHDN and CDR2 is FVKESK. The V and J ends lost 5 bases and 0 bases respectively, with 8 bases between them. This CDR3 has 13 residues. CDR3 DNA: TGTGCCAGCAGCAGACGTGGCTCCTACGAGCAGTACTTC. It specifies CASSRRGSYEQYF. The variable domain in full, with the rest retrieved from reference TRBV14 and TRBJ2-7, is EAGVTQFPSHSVIEKGQTVTLRCDPISGHDNLYWYRRVMGKEIKFLLHFVKESKQDESGMPNNRFLAERTGGTYSTLKVQPAELEDSGVYFCASSRRGSYEQYFGPGTRLTVT.